Listed here is a single T cell receptor (beta chain). The antigen is unknown. V was trimmed by 1 base and J by 6 bases, leaving 14 bases between them. CDR1 LNHNV and CDR2 YYDKDF come from the germline V gene (reference sequence). CDR3 size: 15 residues. Only in-frame clones appear in the TCRdb table, and some are missing; sequencing was by immunoSEQ multiplex PCR. Counted here are 27,000 or so clones, around 95% occurring once; the ten biggest clones make up about 1.3%. The data were obtained in a study of T cell clonotyping in hematopoietic cell transplantation. Findings of the study overall: Few recipient clonotypes overlapped donors; over 95% were de novo at given depth.

Sample: peripheral blood mononuclear cells. The receptor comes from a man aged 50 to 59 in good health. Some clones in this sample may be carry-over from other donors' samples. V and J are TRBV15 and TRBJ2-3, with D tentatively TRBD1 (6 bases). CDR3 bases: TGTGCCACCAGCAGAGCGCCAGGGGTGAGCGATACGCAGTATTTT. Its protein is CATSRAPGVSDTQYF.